The 24 T cell receptor beta chains below all came from one sample that was sequenced in a study of blood T cell repertoires in COVID-19. Produced via immunoSEQ multiplex PCR; TCRdb's table is partial and in-frame only. This table has a few hundred thousand clones, 86% appearing once. Sequenced input: peripheral blood. The receptors come from a young man with active or convalescent COVID-19.

This sequence joins TRBV4-2 and TRBJ1-2; D gene uncertain. The CDR3 runs to 18 residues. V dropped 0 bases and J dropped 2 bases, with 19 bases sitting between them. CDR1 is LGHNA and CDR2 is YNFKEQ in the germline V gene. The CDR3 is CASSQDLAGTTQNYGYTF. CDR3 nucleotide sequence: TGTGCCAGCAGCCAAGATCTGGCGGGAACGACGCAAAACTATGGCTACACCTTC.

The V call is TRBV27, the J call TRBJ2-7; D perhaps matches TRBD2 (5 bases). Trimming shortened V by 5 bases and J by 3 bases, and 17 bases separated the two germline ends. CDR3 length: 15 amino acids. Looked up from germline, CDR1 is MNHEY and CDR2 is SMNVEV (reference sequence). CDR3 in amino acids: CASSPRTEDNYEQYF. CDR3 DNA: TGTGCCAGCAGTCCCAGGACGGAGGATAACTACGAGCAGTACTTC.

The chain is built from TRBV27 and TRBJ1-2; D possibly corresponds to TRBD1 (5 bases). CDR1 and CDR2 (germline): MNHEY, SMNVEV (reference sequence). The CDR3 is made up of 16 amino acids. Trimming cost V 5 bases and J 0 bases, with 16 bases left between them. The CDR3 coding sequence is TGTGCCAGCAGTATAAGACAGAGCTTTGCTAACTATGGCTACACCTTC. Translation: CASSIRQSFANYGYTF.

This clone has a count of ten or more. CDR3 DNA: TGTGCCACCAGCAGAGATCGGTCTAGCGGGGGAACGAACACCGGGGAGCTGTTTTTT. It encodes CATSRDRSSGGTNTGELFF. The chain carries TRBV15 and TRBJ2-2, with TRBD2 identical over 10 bases. With 0 bases clipped from V and 0 bases from J, the junction kept 7 bases outside the gene matches. The CDR3 has 19 amino acids. Germline CDR1 is LNHNV and CDR2 is YYDKDF (reference sequence).

This clone showed up just a few times. The chain is built from TRBV6-5 and TRBJ1-5; no clear D. The germline CDR1 and CDR2 sequences are MNHEY and SVGAGI. V gave up 2 bases and J gave up 3 bases, with 14 bases separating them. CDR3 length: 16 residues. CDR3: CASSYNPPRPNQPQHF. The CDR3 nucleotides read TGTGCCAGCAGTTACAACCCCCCTAGACCCAATCAGCCCCAGCATTTT.

The chain uses TRBV6-1 and TRBJ2-1; 10 nucleotides line up with TRBD1. V gave up 3 bases and J gave up 4 bases; unmatched junction bases: 3. CDR3 length: 15 residues. Germline assignment: CDR1 MNHNS and CDR2 SASEGT. CDR3 in amino acids: CASSDRDRGYNEQFF. In DNA, the CDR3 is TGTGCCAGCAGTGACCGGGACAGGGGTTACAATGAGCAGTTCTTC.

J is TRBJ2-1 and V is TRBV7-2, with 14 positions matching TRBD2. V was clipped by 5 bases and J by 2 bases; unmatched bases: 5. The CDR3 totals 17 residues. Germline V gives CDR1 SGHTA, CDR2 FQGNSA. The CDR3 here is CASSPQTSGGAYNEQFF. Written as DNA, the CDR3 is TGTGCCAGCAGCCCTCAGACTAGCGGGGGGGCCTACAATGAGCAGTTCTTC.

The chain uses TRBV6-6 and TRBJ1-5; 10 bases match TRBD1. Germline CDR1 reads MNHNY; CDR2 reads SVGAGI (reference sequence). V gave up 5 bases and J gave up 5 bases; unmatched junction bases: 18. The CDR3 is 19 amino acids. The CDR3 nucleotides are TGTGCCAGCAGTCCCTGGGACAGGGGTTATCAGAAGTGGGATCAGCCCCAGCATTTT. Protein sequence: CASSPWDRGYQKWDQPQHF.

The J gene is TRBJ1-2, the V gene TRBV30, with a possible D match to TRBD1 (6 bases). Germline V gene sequence: CDR1 GTSNPN, CDR2 SVGIG (reference sequence). CDR3 length: 15 amino acids. V dropped 3 bases and J dropped 1 base, with 15 bases sitting between them. As DNA, the CDR3 is TGTGCCTGGAGGGACCAGGGGTCCCGTAACTATGGCTACACCTTC. This codes for CAWRDQGSRNYGYTF.

The sample holds a few counts of this clone. The rearrangement links TRBV12-3 or TRBV12-4 to TRBJ1-2; D call uncertain. CDR3 length: 11 amino acids. Trimming cost V 4 bases and J 7 bases, with 7 bases left between them. CDR3 protein: CASSYTGGYTF. CDR3 bases: TGTGCCAGCAGTTATACGGGTGGCTACACCTTC.

In nucleotides, the CDR3 is TGTGCCAGCAGCGGTCTACTAGCGGGGGGGCGGGAGACCCAGTACTTC. Translation gives CASSGLLAGGRETQYF. The rearrangement joins TRBV11-2 to TRBJ2-5; 13 bases are a match to TRBD2. The CDR3 spans 16 residues. Per the germline V gene, CDR1 is SGHAT and CDR2 is FQNNGV. V lost 5 bases to trimming and J lost 5 bases; unmatched junction nucleotides: 8.

The chain couples TRBV6-5 to TRBJ1-1, with a tentative D call TRBD1 (5 bases). Trimming took off 6 bases at V and 1 base at J, with 15 bases between the two ends. Germline V gene data show CDR1 as MNHEY and CDR2 as SVGAGI. This CDR3 is built from 15 residues. The CDR3 region has the DNA TGTGCCAGCAGGACCCAAGGGGTCGGGAACACTGAAGCTTTCTTT. Translated: CASRTQGVGNTEAFF.

This chain uses TRBV2 with TRBJ2-1; TRBD1 agrees at 9 bases. Per germline, CDR1 SNHLY and CDR2 FYNNEI. Trimming at V came to 4 bases and at J to 7 bases, leaving 5 bases not matched to a gene. The CDR3 totals 14 residues. This CDR3 reads CASSGLGTGNEQFF. CDR3 in DNA: TGTGCCAGCAGTGGTTTAGGGACAGGGAATGAGCAGTTCTTC.

V gene TRBV5-1 combines with J gene TRBJ2-5; 15 positions match TRBD2. The CDR3 runs to 17 residues. The germline gives CDR1 SGHRS, CDR2 YFSETQ. The ends lost 4 bases at V and 4 bases at J; junction bases unmatched: 8. CDR3: CASSIGLAGGLVETQYF. The DNA of the CDR3 is TGCGCCAGCAGCATCGGACTAGCGGGGGGGCTTGTAGAGACCCAGTACTTC.

The chain uses TRBV7-8 and TRBJ2-5, with 11 positions matching TRBD2. Germline V CDR1 and CDR2: SGHVS, FQNEAQ. The CDR3 consists of 19 residues. The junction had 16 bases not matched to a gene; V was cut back by 5 bases and J by 2 bases. The CDR3 region is CASSGSLSSGGRWQETQYF. CDR3 DNA sequence: TGTGCCAGCAGCGGATCACTGTCTAGCGGGGGGCGTTGGCAAGAGACCCAGTACTTC.

The chain recombines TRBV18 with TRBJ2-7, with D maybe TRBD1 (7 bases). The germline V and J ends were trimmed by 0 bases and 7 bases, with 19 bases remaining between them. This CDR3 contains 16 residues. Germline CDR1 and CDR2: KGHSH and LQKENI. The CDR3 coding sequence is TGTGCCAGCTCACCACCCGGGGGACAGCTTTCTAGGGAGCAGTACTTC. Encoded protein: CASSPPGGQLSREQYF. The complete variable domain, with remaining parts taken from reference TRBV18 and TRBJ2-7, reads NAGVMQNPRHLVRRRGQEARLRCSPMKGHSHVYWYRQLPEEGLKFMVYLQKENIIDESGMPKERFSAEFPKEGPSILRIQQVVRGDSAAYFCASSPPGGQLSREQYFGPGTRLTVT.

V usage is TRBV12-3 or TRBV12-4 and J usage is TRBJ2-7; maybe TRBD2 (6 bases). V was shortened by 3 bases and J by 6 bases, with 12 bases between the two germline ends. The CDR3 runs 13 residues. The CDR3 DNA reads TGTGCCAGCAGTTTGGGGGGATTAGGCGAGCAGTACTTC. This sequence encodes CASSLGGLGEQYF.

The chain recombines TRBV4-3 with TRBJ1-2; TRBD1 might be the D (6 bases). The germline V and J ends were trimmed by 0 bases and 5 bases, with 25 bases remaining between them. CDR3 length: 19 residues. The germline V gene has CDR1 LGHNA and CDR2 YSLEER. CDR3 residues: CASSQDIAGQFSTGYGYTF. CDR3 DNA: TGCGCCAGCAGCCAAGATATAGCGGGTCAATTCTCAACAGGGTATGGCTACACCTTC.

The genes are TRBV27 and TRBJ2-7; D gene uncertain. Germline V lookup: CDR1 MNHEY, CDR2 SMNVEV (reference sequence). The CDR3 is 14 amino acids. Trimming took 5 bases from V and 1 from J, leaving 12 bases between them. Here the CDR3 reads CASSNLAVSYEQYF. The CDR3 DNA reads TGTGCCAGCAGTAACCTCGCGGTGTCCTACGAGCAGTACTTC.

The V call is TRBV28, the J call TRBJ1-4, with D maybe TRBD1 (6 bases). This CDR3 is built from 14 residues. The V gene lost 5 bases and the J gene lost 6 bases, with 13 bases spanning the gap. The germline gives CDR1 MDHEN, CDR2 SYDVKM. CDR3: CASSPRGGDEKLFF. CDR3 sequence (DNA): TGTGCCAGCAGTCCCAGGGGAGGGGATGAAAAACTGTTTTTT.

This chain joins TRBV13 and TRBJ2-2; no firm D call. The length of the CDR3 is 15 residues. Germline CDR1 and CDR2: PRHDT and FYEKMQ (reference sequence). Trimming left V 4 bases short and J 7 bases short, with 16 bases between. CDR3 in DNA: TGTGCCAGCAGCTCGCCGCGGTTAGCCGGCGGGGAGCTGTTTTTT. This translates into CASSSPRLAGGELFF.

The genes are TRBV29-1 and TRBJ1-1; D is possibly TRBD1 (6 bases). The CDR3 has 13 residues. V lost 4 bases and J 3 bases, leaving 12 bases between the germline ends. The germline gives CDR1 SQVTM, CDR2 ANQGSEA. CDR3 in DNA: TGCAGCGTTGGTCGGGGGGGGCACACTGAAGCTTTCTTT. It encodes CSVGRGGHTEAFF.

V and J are TRBV6-4 and TRBJ1-2; 7 bases map to TRBD1. In germline, CDR1 is MRHNA, CDR2 SNTAGT. The CDR3 contains 14 residues. The V gene end was trimmed by 6 bases and the J gene end by 3 bases; junction bases not matched to a gene: 7. CDR3 DNA sequence: TGTGCCAGCAGGATGACAGGGAGTGACTATGGCTACACCTTC. It translates to CASRMTGSDYGYTF.

The rearrangement joins TRBV4-1 to TRBJ1-5, with 7 bases fitting TRBD1. The CDR3 is made up of 14 amino acids. Germline V CDR1 and CDR2: MGHRA, YSYEKL. Germline trimming cut 4 bases from V and 6 bases from J; bases unmatched to any gene: 6. CDR3 nucleotide sequence: TGCGCCAGCAGCCCTGGCCAGGGGGGTCAGCCCCAGCATTTT. Translated, it gives CASSPGQGGQPQHF.